This T cell receptor beta chain was recorded in a study of T cells after yellow fever vaccination. Study-wide results and limits: Post-booster repertoires contained most primary-vaccination clones again (96% CD4, 85% to 90% CD8). CD4 and CD8 compartments shared a small share of clonotypes, likely from convergent recombination. Compared with primary, the secondary response was weaker and peaked at day 5, not 15.

Making TCR cDNA involved 5'RACE template switching, which added UMIs and a universal primer site. In TCRdb, the 5' RACE reads were re-called with MiXCR into one record per CDR3 protein. The table records 250,000 to 350,000 distinct CDR3 sequences, 8.5% to 10% of them present only once. V lost 2 bases to trimming and J lost 6 bases, with 11 bases between them. The germline V gene has CDR1 KGHSH and CDR2 LQKENI. CDR3 size: 13 residues. This clonotype was detected a few times. Antigen specificity is unknown. This receptor was taken from a young man who received the YFV17D yellow fever vaccine. The V gene is TRBV18, the J gene TRBJ2-7; no firm D call. Specimen: CD4+ T cells sorted from PBMCs, collected 5 days after the yellow fever booster vaccination. This CDR3 is CASSPAFSGEQYV. The CDR3, as DNA: TGTGCCAGCTCACCAGCCTTCTCGGGCGAGCAGTACGTC.